The clone carrying this TCR beta chain was seen only a few times. V lost 8 bases and J lost 6, with 19 bases in between. Germline V gene sequence: CDR1 MNHEY, CDR2 SMNVEV (reference sequence). CDR3 length: 15 amino acids. Primed by a sample-barcoded 5' primer and a J-beta primer mix, a second PCR proceeded for 7 to 11 cycles. At least 2.5 million CDR3-containing paired-end reads were obtained per sample. One entry per CDR3 protein results from TCRdb running MiXCR on the 5' RACE reads. The sample lists roughly 1,800,000 distinct CDR3 sequences, just under 50% seen once, with 2.1% in the top ten. This record comes from a study of blood T cells in healthy people across ages.

The rearrangement uses TRBV27 and TRBJ1-4; D uncertain. The clonotype originates from a woman aged 40 to 49 in good health. The source material was blood. As DNA, the CDR3 is TGTGCCAGCGGCACCGGTCCGGGTGACTATGAAAAACTGTTTTTT. This translates into CASGTGPGDYEKLFF.